This TCR beta chain derives from a study of blood T cell repertoires in COVID-19. Study in general: Acute-phase and convalescent COVID-19 samples originated in the United States, Italy and Spain. PBMCs, B-cell-depleted T cells, or T cells were the source of the cDNA or gDNA that made up the material.

Original methodology: Estimates of nucleated cell counts were drawn from the amplification of reference gene primers. The method was immunoSEQ multiplex PCR; TCRdb's version includes in-frame clones alone and lacks a portion of them. The V and J calls and the clone size are those of that table, but D and trimming were determined from the DNA. The sample contains about 130,000 clones, over 75% of which appear only once. CDR3 length: 15 residues. With 5 bases removed from V and 4 bases from J, the gap between germline ends came to 14 bases. Germline CDR1 LGHNA, CDR2 YNFKEQ. Sequenced sample: peripheral blood. The J gene is TRBJ1-4, the V gene TRBV4-2, with D possibly matching TRBD1 (6 bases). The source of this sequence is an older man with active or convalescent COVID-19. CDR3 bases: TGTGCCAGCAGCTTGGACAGCGCTTTTAATGAAAAACTGTTTTTT. This translates into CASSLDSAFNEKLFF.